Given below is one T cell receptor beta chain in context. Its target is not known. The data originate from a study of cytomegalovirus exposure and HLA in healthy donors. Study-wide context: From donors who were HLA-typed, an early data release held 75 million to 85 million unique TCRs. Findings and limits, study-wide: Researchers catalogued 150 or so TCR beta chains as cytomegalovirus-associated.

Germline V gives CDR1 MNHEY, CDR2 SMNVEV (reference sequence). The germline V and J ends were trimmed by 5 bases and 2 bases, with 15 bases remaining between them. The CDR3 totals 15 residues. With 60 Vbeta and 13 Jbeta primers, the PCR was carried out. Method: immunoSEQ multiplex PCR; TCRdb's copy keeps in-frame clones and lacks some. The sample shows fewer than 200,000 clones, approximately 80% of them seen only once. Sequences were obtained from PBMCs. V and J are TRBV27 and TRBJ2-5; possibly TRBD2 for D (6 bases). The clonotype was recovered from a man aged 25 to 40 in good health and CMV-seronegative. The CDR3 DNA reads TGTGCCAGCAGTCTTGGACTGGGGGGACAAGAGACCCAGTACTTC. The encoded protein is CASSLGLGGQETQYF.